These 32 T cell receptor beta chains share one sample of origin, sequenced in a study of shared clonotypes between healthy human individuals. Measured with immunoSEQ multiplex PCR; TCRdb has only the in-frame clones, and not every one. The sample holds hundreds of thousands of clones, 90% to 96% seen once. The sequenced material came from naive CD4+ T cells sorted from blood. Subset defined: CD45RA+ positively selected. Receptors were obtained from a woman between 25 and 40 years old in good health.

The rearrangement links TRBV19 to TRBJ2-5; the D gene is possibly TRBD2 (5 bases). CDR3 length equals 14 residues. V was pared by 2 bases and J by 4 bases, with 11 bases between. CDR1 and CDR2 from the germline V gene are LNHDA and SQIVND (reference sequence). As DNA, the CDR3 is TGTGCCAGTAGTATAACGGGGATCGGAGAGACCCAGTACTTC. The encoded protein is CASSITGIGETQYF.

The J gene is TRBJ2-5, the V gene TRBV28; D gene unclear. The DNA end lines up better with TRBJ2-7; the J call may be wrong. The CDR3 is 13 residues long. Germline V lookup: CDR1 MDHEN, CDR2 SYDVKM. The CDR3 sequence is CASSAFYVYEQYF. CDR3 DNA sequence: TGTGCCAGCAGTGCCTTCTACGTCTACGAGCAGTACTTC.

This rearrangement joins TRBV6-1 to TRBJ2-7; 8 positions agree with TRBD1. The length of the CDR3 is 16 residues. CDR1 and CDR2 from the germline V gene are MNHNS and SASEGT. Losses at the gene ends were 0 bases for V and 3 bases for J; bases not matched to a gene: 7. DNA for the CDR3: TGTGCCAGCAGTGAAGCCCTGGGGGACAGGAACTACGAGCAGTACTTC. Amino acid sequence: CASSEALGDRNYEQYF.

The chain has TRBV6-5 and TRBJ1-1; no firm D call. The CDR3 consists of 16 residues. Trimming left V 0 bases short and J 0 bases short, with 11 bases between. Germline CDR1 MNHEY, CDR2 SVGAGI. The CDR3 loop reads CASSYSSGVMNTEAFF. CDR3 nucleotides: TGTGCCAGCAGTTACTCCTCAGGAGTCATGAACACTGAAGCTTTCTTT.

The gene calls are TRBV6-1 and TRBJ2-3; a weak D match, TRBD2 (5 bases). With 3 bases removed from V and 2 bases from J, the gap between germline ends came to 12 bases. The CDR3 extends over 15 amino acids. Germline CDR1 and CDR2: MNHNS and SASEGT. CDR3 region: CASSEMRAPTDTQYF. DNA of the CDR3: TGTGCCAGCAGTGAGATGCGGGCGCCCACAGATACGCAGTATTTT.

This clone was seen a single time. The chain recombines TRBV28 with TRBJ1-4; D remains unclear. Germline-derived CDR1 and CDR2 are MDHEN and SYDVKM. The CDR3 runs to 14 residues. V lost 3 bases, J lost 8 bases, and 13 bases lay in between. CDR3 loop: CASSFDERIEKLFF. CDR3 DNA sequence: TGTGCCAGCAGTTTTGACGAACGGATAGAAAAACTGTTTTTT.

The rearrangement links TRBV19 to TRBJ2-5; D might be TRBD1 (5 bases). Germline CDR1 LNHDA, CDR2 SQIVND (reference sequence). This CDR3 has 14 residues. The ends were cut back, 8 bases at V and 5 bases at J, with 18 bases in the middle. The CDR3 region is CASADGGAWETQYF. The CDR3 DNA reads as TGTGCCAGTGCAGACGGTGGGGCGTGGGAGACCCAGTACTTC.

The rearrangement links TRBV25-1 to TRBJ2-5, with a possible D match to TRBD1 (6 bases). The CDR3 extends over 15 amino acids. Trimming pared 7 bases from V and 4 bases from J, leaving 19 bases between. CDR1 and CDR2 (germline): MGHDK, SYGVNS. The CDR3 protein is CASTSGVGKGETQYF. The CDR3, as DNA: TGTGCCAGCACCTCAGGGGTCGGGAAAGGAGAGACCCAGTACTTC.

This chain links TRBV5-4 with TRBJ2-1, with 11 positions matching TRBD1. The germline V gene has CDR1 SGHNT and CDR2 YYREEE (reference sequence). The CDR3 sequence is 15 residues long. V lost 4 bases and J lost 4; bases outside the gene matches: 4. The CDR3 here is CASSRGTGGYNEQFF. For the CDR3, the DNA is TGTGCCAGCAGCAGGGGGACAGGGGGATACAATGAGCAGTTCTTC.

The chain combines TRBV13 with TRBJ2-7; 10 nucleotides agree with TRBD2. CDR3 size: 16 residues. Germline CDR1 is PRHDT and CDR2 is FYEKMQ (reference sequence). The V segment lost 1 base and the J segment 6 bases; nucleotides outside the gene matches: 9. CDR3 loop: CASSLVGLAGGSEQYF. The DNA of the CDR3 is TGTGCCAGCAGCTTAGTAGGGTTAGCGGGAGGTAGCGAGCAGTACTTC.

The chain carries TRBV7-2 and TRBJ1-1; D possibly corresponds to TRBD1 (5 bases). This CDR3 is built from 13 residues. Trimming took 0 bases from V and 3 from J, leaving 5 bases between them. CDR1 SGHTA and CDR2 FQGNSA come from the germline V gene. CDR3 nucleotides: TGTGCCAGCAGCTTAGCGGGGCACACTGAAGCTTTCTTT. Its translation is CASSLAGHTEAFF.

The chain is built from TRBV18 and TRBJ2-7; 9 nucleotides agree with TRBD1. The CDR3 runs 15 residues. The junction had 4 bases not matched to a gene; V was cut back by 2 bases and J by 2 bases. CDR1 is KGHSH, CDR2 LQKENI, per germline. Here the CDR3 reads CASSPRGQGPYEQYF. The CDR3 nucleotides read TGTGCCAGCTCACCAAGGGGACAGGGACCCTACGAGCAGTACTTC.

The chain joins TRBV18 to TRBJ1-4; a possible D gene is TRBD1 (5 bases). The CDR3 runs 16 residues. CDR1 and CDR2 from the germline V gene are KGHSH and LQKENI. The ends were cut back, 3 bases at V and 7 bases at J, with 18 bases in the middle. For the CDR3, the DNA is TGTGCCAGCTCACCTTTCATGGGGACGGTTTCTGAAAAACTGTTTTTT. Translating gives CASSPFMGTVSEKLFF.

J is TRBJ1-5 and V is TRBV28; 10 bases fit TRBD1. This CDR3 spans 15 amino acids. V lost 6 bases, J lost 7 bases, and 9 bases stayed unmatched. Germline V CDR1 and CDR2: MDHEN, SYDVKM. The chain's CDR3 is CASSLGTGVIQPQHF. CDR3 nucleotide sequence: TGTGCCAGCAGCCTAGGGACAGGGGTAATCCAGCCCCAGCATTTT.

The rearrangement links TRBV7-9 to TRBJ2-7; D is ambiguous. Germline V gene lookup returns CDR1 SEHNR and CDR2 FQNEAQ (reference sequence). The ends were cut back, 5 bases at V and 4 bases at J, with 6 bases in the middle. This CDR3 comprises 11 residues. In DNA form, the CDR3 reads TGTGCCAGCAGCCTAAAATACGAGCAGTACTTC. This gives the protein CASSLKYEQYF. Full variable domain (remainder filled in from reference TRBV7-9 and TRBJ2-7): DTGVSQNPRHKITKRGQNVTFRCDPISEHNRLYWYRQTLGQGPEFLTYFQNEAQLEKSRLLSDRFSAERPKGSFSTLEIQRTEQGDSAMYLCASSLKYEQYFGPGTRLTVT.

The V and J genes are TRBV9 and TRBJ1-1; TRBD1 might be the D (5 bases). The CDR3 has 14 residues. The germline V gene has CDR1 SGDLS and CDR2 YYNGEE. V was trimmed by 4 bases and J by 0 bases, leaving 10 bases between them. CDR3 sequence: CASSLTDVNTEAFF. The CDR3 nucleotides are TGTGCCAGCAGCTTGACAGACGTGAACACTGAAGCTTTCTTT.

With regard to this clone: Other DNA sequences in the sample encode the same CDR3. The gene calls are TRBV5-1 and TRBJ2-1; the D is unclear. The CDR3 has 12 amino acids. Germline assignment: CDR1 SGHRS and CDR2 YFSETQ. The V and J ends lost 0 bases and 4 bases respectively, with 2 bases between them. The DNA for the CDR3 is TGCGCCAGCAGCTTGGCATACAATGAGCAGTTCTTC. Protein sequence: CASSLAYNEQFF.

V usage is TRBV2 and J usage is TRBJ2-7, with no clear D. V was shortened by 7 bases and J by 4 bases, with 8 bases between the two germline ends. The CDR3 is 11 residues long. The V gene's germline CDR1 is SNHLY and CDR2 FYNNEI. CDR3 loop: CASTKLYEQYF. The CDR3 nucleotides are TGTGCCAGCACTAAGTTGTACGAGCAGTACTTC.

The chain recombines TRBV14 with TRBJ1-1; D remains ambiguous. The CDR3 is 16 residues long. V lost 2 bases and J lost 0, with 13 bases in between. The germline V gene has CDR1 SGHDN and CDR2 FVKESK. For the CDR3, the DNA is TGTGCCAGCAGCCAATTTCGTGGGGTAATGAACACTGAAGCTTTCTTT. Its protein product is CASSQFRGVMNTEAFF.

The genes are TRBV7-9 and TRBJ1-1, with no clear D. CDR1 SEHNR and CDR2 FQNEAQ come from the germline V gene (reference sequence). The CDR3 sequence is 15 residues long. Trimming pared 5 bases from V and 5 bases from J, leaving 18 bases between. The DNA for the CDR3 is TGTGCCAGCAGCCGTCCCGGGCTGTTGAGAACTGAAGCTTTCTTT. It translates to CASSRPGLLRTEAFF.

The V and J genes are TRBV6-1 and TRBJ2-5; TRBD2 aligns across 7 bases. The CDR3 runs to 14 residues. Germline V gene lookup returns CDR1 MNHNS and CDR2 SASEGT. Losses at the gene ends were 0 bases for V and 5 bases for J; bases not matched to a gene: 3. The CDR3 sequence is CASSEARETETQYF. CDR3 DNA sequence: TGTGCCAGCAGTGAAGCGCGGGAGACGGAGACCCAGTACTTC.

The chain links TRBV29-1 to TRBJ2-6; D unclear. Trimming shortened V by 5 bases and J by 1 base, and 6 bases separated the two germline ends. The CDR3 totals 13 residues. Germline values: CDR1 SQVTM, CDR2 ANQGSEA. CDR3 in amino acids: CSVQASGANVLTF. The CDR3 DNA reads TGCAGCGTTCAGGCGTCTGGGGCCAACGTCCTGACTTTC.

As concerns this clone: The identical CDR3 is also encoded by other nucleotide sequences in the sample. This chain uses TRBV18 with TRBJ1-3; 7 bases align to TRBD1. This CDR3 is built from 16 residues. V lost 6 bases and J lost 0; bases outside the gene matches: 8. The germline V gene encodes CDR1 KGHSH and CDR2 LQKENI. In nucleotides, the CDR3 is TGTGCCAGCTCCCCGGGACAGCCAAGCTCTGGAAACACCATATATTTT. This encodes CASSPGQPSSGNTIYF.

The V gene is TRBV2, the J gene TRBJ1-3; D is unresolved. V gave up 3 bases and J gave up 4 bases, with 13 bases separating them. Germline CDR1 is SNHLY and CDR2 is FYNNEI. The CDR3 covers 15 residues. Here the CDR3 DNA reads TGTGCCAGCAGTGATCGGTGGAGTTCAGGAAACACCATATATTTT. Protein: CASSDRWSSGNTIYF.

The rearrangement uses TRBV18 and TRBJ2-7, with TRBD1 matching 7 bases. Trimming at V came to 10 bases and at J to 2 bases, leaving 8 bases not matched to a gene. From germline, CDR1 is KGHSH and CDR2 LQKENI. The CDR3 loop spans 13 amino acids. The CDR3 nucleotides read TGTGCCAACAGGACAGGCCGGCCCTACGAGCAGTACTTC. Protein sequence: CANRTGRPYEQYF.

The chain couples TRBV28 to TRBJ1-5, with D maybe TRBD1 (6 bases). The CDR3 loop spans 16 amino acids. V was trimmed by 7 bases and J by 7 bases, leaving 23 bases between them. Germline V gene sequence: CDR1 MDHEN, CDR2 SYDVKM. The CDR3 DNA reads as TGTGCCAGCACCAGGGGAAATCTCGGAAATTGGCAGCCCCAGCATTTT. This encodes CASTRGNLGNWQPQHF.

The chain has TRBV7-6 and TRBJ1-2, with 8 positions matching TRBD1. V trimming: 4 bases; J trimming: 7 bases; junction bases outside the gene matches: 11. There are 15 residues in the CDR3. Germline V CDR1 and CDR2: SGHVS, FNYEAQ. CDR3 residues: CASSSDVDRGRGYTF. The CDR3 coding sequence is TGTGCCAGCAGCTCCGACGTAGACAGGGGACGTGGCTACACCTTC.

The J gene is TRBJ1-4, the V gene TRBV4-1, with TRBD1 matching over 11 bases. The V gene end was trimmed by 1 base and the J gene end by 7 bases; junction bases not matched to a gene: 5. The CDR3 loop spans 16 amino acids. The germline V gene has CDR1 MGHRA and CDR2 YSYEKL. CDR3 bases: TGCGCCAGCAGCCAAGGGGGGACAGGGGGAAGTGAAAAACTGTTTTTT. Protein: CASSQGGTGGSEKLFF.

The V and J genes are TRBV6-5 and TRBJ2-3, with a weak D call TRBD2 (6 bases). The CDR3 spans 14 residues. V was clipped by 6 bases and J by 2 bases, with 12 bases between them. CDR1 and CDR2 (germline): MNHEY, SVGAGI. CDR3 in DNA: TGTGCCAGCAGCCCGGGACTCAACACAGATACGCAGTATTTT. Residues: CASSPGLNTDTQYF.

This chain links TRBV6-6 with TRBJ2-2; 7 bases align to TRBD1. With 6 bases clipped from V and 0 bases from J, the junction kept 4 bases outside the gene matches. This CDR3 region has 15 residues. Germline V gene sequence: CDR1 MNHNY, CDR2 SVGAGI (reference sequence). CDR3 in DNA: TGTGCCAGCAGCCGGGACAGAACGAACACCGGGGAGCTGTTTTTT. Protein sequence: CASSRDRTNTGELFF.

The chain is built from TRBV28 and TRBJ1-1, with 7 bases that match TRBD1. The CDR3 extends over 14 amino acids. The J segment lost 0 bases and the V segment lost 5 bases, leaving 3 bases of the junction unmatched. Germline CDR1 MDHEN, CDR2 SYDVKM. As DNA, the CDR3 is TGTGCCAGCAGTGCCGGGACAGTGAACACTGAAGCTTTCTTT. Translated, it gives CASSAGTVNTEAFF.

The J gene is TRBJ2-2, the V gene TRBV5-1, with D possibly TRBD1 on 7 matching bases. The V end lost 6 bases, the J end lost 1 base, and 16 bases lay between the germline ends. This CDR3 contains 16 residues. The germline CDR1 and CDR2 sequences are SGHRS and YFSETQ. DNA of the CDR3: TGCGCCAGCACGTCAGGGGGGCTGGGGAACACCGGGGAGCTGTTTTTT. Amino acids: CASTSGGLGNTGELFF.